These 22 T cell receptor beta chains originate from one sample sequenced in a study of shared clonotypes between healthy human individuals. Naive CD8 populations comprised CD45RO-negative cells positively selected for CCR7, excluding terminally differentiated effector memory CD45RA+ cells. Only in-frame clones appear in the TCRdb table, and some are missing; sequencing was by immunoSEQ multiplex PCR. The data show around 1.9 million clones, approximately 92% seen once. Sequencing was carried out using naive CD8+ T cells from PBMCs. Receptor source: a man younger than 30 in good health. Some clones in this sample may be carry-over from other donors' samples.

The chain links TRBV2 to TRBJ1-5; TRBD1 matches at 7 bases. This CDR3 spans 15 amino acids. V trimming: 1 base; J trimming: 2 bases; junction bases outside the gene matches: 2. Germline CDR1 SNHLY, CDR2 FYNNEI. DNA of the CDR3: TGTGCCAGCAGTGAAGTAGGGGGCGGCAATCAGCCCCAGCATTTT. This translates into CASSEVGGGNQPQHF.

This clone was recorded once. This chain links TRBV6-5 with TRBJ2-5; D possibly corresponds to TRBD2 (6 bases). The CDR3 has 14 residues. Germline V CDR1 and CDR2: MNHEY, SVGAGI. Between the trimmed V and J ends, which lost 7 bases and 1 base, there was a span of 13 bases. CDR3 loop: CASTEGRRQETQYF. CDR3 nucleotides: TGTGCCAGCACAGAAGGGAGGCGCCAAGAGACCCAGTACTTC.

The V and J genes are TRBV2 and TRBJ2-7; D possibly corresponds to TRBD1 (6 bases). The germline CDR1 and CDR2 sequences are SNHLY and FYNNEI. CDR3 length equals 14 residues. The V end lost 7 bases, the J end lost 3 bases, and 16 bases lay between the germline ends. This CDR3 reads CASTRGSSLYEQYF. The CDR3 coding sequence is TGTGCCAGCACCAGGGGCAGTTCACTCTACGAGCAGTACTTC.

The sample holds a few counts of this clone. CDR3 residues: CSVSDRENTEAFF. The DNA of the CDR3 is TGCAGCGTTTCCGACAGGGAGAACACTGAAGCTTTCTTT. The V gene is TRBV29-1, the J gene TRBJ1-1, with 7 bases that match TRBD1. This CDR3 has 13 amino acids. Germline loops: CDR1 SQVTM, CDR2 ANQGSEA. V lost 5 bases to trimming and J lost 1 base; unmatched junction nucleotides: 4.

The chain couples TRBV28 to TRBJ2-1; 11 nucleotides agree with TRBD2. J lost 9 bases, V lost 4 bases, and 14 bases had no gene match. The CDR3 contains 17 residues. Per germline, CDR1 MDHEN and CDR2 SYDVKM. The CDR3 sequence is CASSYGPTSGREGEQFF. CDR3 nucleotides: TGTGCCAGCAGTTATGGGCCTACTAGCGGGAGAGAGGGTGAGCAGTTCTTC.

The V and J genes are TRBV6-6 and TRBJ2-3; TRBD1 matches 7 bases. The trim removed 1 base at V and 2 bases at J, leaving 6 bases unmatched. Germline loops: CDR1 MNHNY, CDR2 SVGAGI (reference sequence). The CDR3 totals 16 residues. The CDR3 sequence: CASSYWTTGTTDTQYF. CDR3 DNA sequence: TGTGCCAGCAGTTACTGGACGACAGGGACCACAGATACGCAGTATTTT.

The chain is built from TRBV10-2 and TRBJ1-1, with D uncertain. The CDR3 is 13 residues long. Trimming removed 2 bases from V and 4 bases from J, with 8 bases in between. Germline V gene lookup returns CDR1 WSHSY and CDR2 SAAADI. The CDR3 here is CASSEAWGTEAFF. The DNA of the CDR3 is TGCGCCAGCAGTGAGGCCTGGGGCACTGAAGCTTTCTTT.

The CDR3: CASMSWVGNQPQHF. The CDR3 nucleotides are TGTGCCAGCATGAGTTGGGTAGGAAATCAGCCCCAGCATTTT. V is TRBV6-1 and J is TRBJ1-5; D is undetermined. Trimming removed 7 bases at V and 4 bases at J, with 14 bases between. This CDR3 has 14 amino acids. CDR1 MNHNS and CDR2 SASEGT come from the germline V gene.

This clone was seen only once. The genes are TRBV5-6 and TRBJ1-5; TRBD1 agrees at 7 bases. This CDR3 is 13 amino acids long. The junction had 5 bases not matched to a gene; V was cut back by 4 bases and J by 7 bases. Germline V gene lookup returns CDR1 SGHDT and CDR2 YYEEEE. In DNA form, the CDR3 reads TGTGCCAGCAGCCCACAGGGGCGCCAGCCCCAGCATTTT. Protein product: CASSPQGRQPQHF.

The rearrangement uses TRBV29-1 and TRBJ2-1; D remains unclear. V dropped 2 bases and J dropped 4 bases, with 12 bases sitting between them. Germline CDR1 reads SQVTM; CDR2 reads ANQGSEA. The CDR3 sequence is 14 residues long. The chain's CDR3 is CSVEPNVVYNEQFF. The CDR3 bases are TGCAGCGTTGAACCTAACGTAGTTTACAATGAGCAGTTCTTC.

The chain carries TRBV27 and TRBJ1-4, with 9 bases matching TRBD1. Trimming at V came to 4 bases and at J to 4 bases, leaving 7 bases not matched to a gene. The V gene's germline CDR1 is MNHEY and CDR2 SMNVEV (reference sequence). The CDR3 runs to 16 residues. Here the CDR3 reads CASSWDREEGNEKLFF. The CDR3, as DNA: TGTGCCAGCAGTTGGGACAGGGAGGAGGGTAATGAAAAACTGTTTTTT.

The table lists this clone with a count of one. The J gene is TRBJ2-7, the V gene TRBV27, with D possibly matching TRBD1 (6 bases). The V and J ends lost 4 bases and 3 bases respectively, with 13 bases between them. The CDR3 has 14 residues. CDR1 and CDR2 (germline): MNHEY, SMNVEV (reference sequence). CDR3 DNA: TGTGCCAGCAGTTCGAGGACAGACGTCTACGAGCAGTACTTC. This gives the protein CASSSRTDVYEQYF.

The chain is built from TRBV7-8 and TRBJ2-3; 9 nucleotides line up with TRBD2. The CDR3 loop spans 18 amino acids. The germline V gene has CDR1 SGHVS and CDR2 FQNEAQ. The V and J ends lost 4 bases and 0 bases, in that order; junction bases with no gene match: 11. The DNA for the CDR3 is TGTGCCAGCAGCTCCAACTTGGCGGGAGGGACTAGCACAGATACGCAGTATTTT. This gives the protein CASSSNLAGGTSTDTQYF.

The rearrangement uses TRBV30 and TRBJ2-3, with no clear D. Per the germline V gene, CDR1 is GTSNPN and CDR2 is SVGIG (reference sequence). V lost 0 bases to trimming and J lost 4 bases, with 5 bases between them. CDR3 length equals 12 residues. This CDR3 is CAWSVVADTQYF. The CDR3 DNA sequence: TGTGCCTGGAGTGTGGTAGCAGATACGCAGTATTTT.

CDR3 sequence: CASSLGGTEGYTF. CDR3 in DNA: TGTGCCAGCAGCTTGGGAGGGACCGAGGGCTACACCTTC. The chain employs TRBV5-4 and TRBJ1-2, with D perhaps matching TRBD1 (5 bases). The V end was cut by 0 bases, the J end by 8 bases, with 11 bases between. From germline, CDR1 is SGHNT and CDR2 YYREEE (reference sequence). This CDR3 comprises 13 residues.

This chain links TRBV19 with TRBJ1-1; 9 positions match TRBD1. The trim removed 9 bases at V and 5 bases at J, leaving 10 bases unmatched. The CDR3 has 14 amino acids. Germline assignment: CDR1 LNHDA and CDR2 SQIVND (reference sequence). The CDR3: CASRVLDRGTEAFF. For the CDR3, the DNA is TGTGCCAGCCGGGTCTTAGACAGGGGGACTGAAGCTTTCTTT.

The chain joins TRBV28 to TRBJ2-7; D perhaps matches TRBD1 (5 bases). CDR3 length: 14 residues. Trimming took off 6 bases at V and 2 bases at J, with 14 bases between the two ends. Germline V gene lookup returns CDR1 MDHEN and CDR2 SYDVKM. In nucleotides, the CDR3 is TGTGCCAGCAGGATCCAGGGATACACCTACGAGCAGTACTTC. Its protein product is CASRIQGYTYEQYF.

The chain's CDR3 is CASSARGIQYEQYF. The CDR3 nucleotides read TGTGCCAGCAGTGCGAGAGGGATACAATACGAGCAGTACTTC. The V and J genes are TRBV6-1 and TRBJ2-7, with D tentatively TRBD2 (5 bases). Trimming took 4 bases from V and 4 from J, leaving 14 bases between them. This CDR3 region has 14 residues. CDR1 and CDR2 (germline): MNHNS, SASEGT.

The chain recombines TRBV5-1 with TRBJ2-5; 9 bases match TRBD2. Germline V lookup: CDR1 SGHRS, CDR2 YFSETQ. The CDR3 is 16 amino acids. Trimming cost V 4 bases and J 5 bases; bases outside gene matches: 12. The chain's CDR3 is CASSGWAGGPGETQYF. The CDR3 region has the DNA TGCGCCAGCAGCGGCTGGGCGGGAGGGCCAGGGGAGACCCAGTACTTC.

This chain joins TRBV7-3 and TRBJ2-1; 7 nucleotides match TRBD1. The CDR3 sequence is 15 residues long. Per the germline V gene, CDR1 is SGHTA and CDR2 is FQGTGA. The J segment lost 10 bases and the V segment lost 4 bases, leaving 13 bases of the junction unmatched. CDR3 bases: TGTGCCAGCAGCTCCTCAGGGGGTCCTGGTAGGGAGCAGTTCTTC. It codes for CASSSSGGPGREQFF.

This sequence joins TRBV7-9 and TRBJ2-1; D uncertain. This CDR3 has 14 amino acids. The germline V gene encodes CDR1 SEHNR and CDR2 FQNEAQ (reference sequence). Trimming shortened V by 6 bases and J by 0 bases, and 9 bases separated the two germline ends. The CDR3 DNA sequence: TGTGCCAGCAGGACGGACCGCTCCTACAATGAGCAGTTCTTC. It translates to CASRTDRSYNEQFF.

V is TRBV11-2 and J is TRBJ1-2, with 9 bases fitting TRBD1. V lost 5 bases to trimming and J lost 8 bases; unmatched junction nucleotides: 12. Germline-derived CDR1 and CDR2 are SGHAT and FQNNGV. This CDR3 is built from 15 residues. In DNA form, the CDR3 reads TGTGCCAGCAGCGCCGGACAGGGGATAGAAGAAGGCTACACCTTC. Translating gives CASSAGQGIEEGYTF.